One T cell receptor (beta chain) is described in this entry. Sorting used thawed, overnight-rested PBMC stained with anti-CD3, a viability dye and GMM-loaded CD1B tetramer. The lipid loaded on the CD1B tetramers was C32 glucose monomycolate from Rhodococcus equi. This entry comes from a study of T cells in tuberculosis. Study at large: Sequenced TCRs come from CD1B-GMM tetramer-binding T cells.

Measured with immunoSEQ multiplex PCR; TCRdb has only the in-frame clones, and not every one. The data contain 50,000 or so clones, roughly 87% of them seen just once; the ten biggest clones take up 20% to 25%. The sequencing input was CD1b-GMM tetramer-negative cells sorted from PBMCs. The source of this sequence is an adult woman with latent tuberculosis.

The CDR3 sequence: CASSAGASGGALGETQYF. CDR3 DNA sequence: TGCGCCAGCAGTGCCGGAGCCAGCGGGGGGGCCTTGGGAGAGACCCAGTACTTC. The chain employs TRBV10-1 and TRBJ2-5; 10 positions match TRBD2. Trimming took 4 bases from V and 4 from J; bases not matched to a gene: 15. Per the germline V gene, CDR1 is WNHNN and CDR2 is SYGVQD (reference sequence). The CDR3 totals 18 residues.